These T cell receptor beta chains were read from a single sample in a study of blood T cell repertoires in COVID-19. Libraries were prepared by immunoSEQ multiplex PCR; TCRdb keeps only in-frame clonotypes and omits some of them. Of about 68,000 clones in the sample, 70% to 90% are singletons; the top ten hold roughly 8%. The specimen was peripheral blood. The source is a man aged 25 to 40 with acute or convalescent COVID-19. Both conserved end residues are part of each CDR3. The D gene is left open where the match is weak. The size entry is marked missing in some rows and otherwise reads once, few, many or a size class.

V: TRBV30; D: .; size: once; length: 14; J: TRBJ1-5; DNA: TGTGCCTGGAGCCTTCGACAGTTTAATCAGCCCCAGCATTTT; CDR3: CAWSLRQFNQPQHF
V: TRBV7-9; D: .; size: .; length: 15; J: TRBJ1-4; DNA: TGTGCCAGCAGCGGAGGACAGCGAGCAAGTGAAAAACTGTTTTTT; CDR3: CASSGGQRASEKLFF
V: TRBV3-1/TRBV3-2; D: .; size: .; length: 14; J: TRBJ1-3; DNA: TGTGCCAGCAGCCAAGGGGGGCCGTCCGACACCATATATTTT; CDR3: CASSQGGPSDTIYF
V: TRBV24-1; D: .; size: .; length: 14; J: TRBJ2-7; DNA: TGTGCCACCAGGGGCGGACAGGAGGGCTACGAGCAGTACTTC; CDR3: CATRGGQEGYEQYF
V: TRBV2; D: .; size: .; length: 13; J: TRBJ2-5; DNA: TGTGCCAGTTCTCGCACAGGAAAAGAGACCCAGTACTTC; CDR3: CASSRTGKETQYF
V: TRBV7-9; D: TRBD1; size: .; length: 18; J: TRBJ2-1; DNA: TGTGCCAGCAGCCTACGGGACAGGGCCGAATTTGTTAACAATGAGCAGTTCTTC; CDR3: CASSLRDRAEFVNNEQFF
V: TRBV11-2; D: TRBD1; size: .; length: 16; J: TRBJ1-5; DNA: TGTGCCAGCAGCCCTGGAACAGGGGTTAGGGATCAGCCCCAGCATTTT; CDR3: CASSPGTGVRDQPQHF
V: TRBV4-2; D: TRBD2; size: .; length: 14; J: TRBJ2-1; DNA: TGTGCCAGCAGCCGCGGGAGGAGTGGCAATGAGCAGTTCTTC; CDR3: CASSRGRSGNEQFF
V: TRBV7-2; D: TRBD2; size: .; length: 16; J: TRBJ2-3; DNA: TGTGCCAGCAGCTCTCGACTAGCGGGAAGCGGGGATACGCAGTATTTT; CDR3: CASSSRLAGSGDTQYF
V: TRBV6-4; D: TRBD1; size: few; length: 14; J: TRBJ2-7; DNA: TGTGCCAGCAGTCCCGGGACAGGCTCGGACGAGCAGTACTTC; CDR3: CASSPGTGSDEQYF
V: TRBV11-3; D: TRBD1; size: .; length: 13; J: TRBJ1-1; DNA: TGTGCCAGCAGCCGACAGGGGCGGACTGAAGCTTTCTTT; CDR3: CASSRQGRTEAFF
V: TRBV4-3; D: TRBD1; size: .; length: 15; J: TRBJ2-2; DNA: TGCGCCAGCAGCCAAGATGGGACAGGGGAGTGGGAGCTGTTTTTT; CDR3: CASSQDGTGEWELFF
V: TRBV5-4; D: .; size: .; length: 15; J: TRBJ2-1; DNA: TGTGCCAGCAGCTTGCTGGGAGTTGAGAACAATGAGCAGTTCTTC; CDR3: CASSLLGVENNEQFF
V: TRBV6-5; D: TRBD2; size: once; length: 14; J: TRBJ2-7; DNA: TGTGCCAGCAGCCATACTAGCGGGAGTTACGAGCAGTACTTC; CDR3: CASSHTSGSYEQYF
V: TRBV3-1/TRBV3-2; D: .; size: .; length: 16; J: TRBJ2-7; DNA: TGTGCCAGCAGCCCCCCGTTCAGCGGACCCTCCTACGAGCAGTACTTC; CDR3: CASSPPFSGPSYEQYF
V: TRBV9; D: .; size: .; length: 13; J: TRBJ2-7; DNA: TGTGCCAGCAGCGCTGGTGTCCTCAGCGAGCAGTACTTC; CDR3: CASSAGVLSEQYF
V: TRBV18; D: TRBD1; size: .; length: 14; J: TRBJ2-7; DNA: TGTGCCAGCTCACCATCGACAGGGGGCTACGAGCAGTACTTC; CDR3: CASSPSTGGYEQYF
V: TRBV28; D: TRBD2; size: .; length: 13; J: TRBJ2-5; DNA: TGTGCCAGCAGTTTACTAGCGGGAGAGACCCAGTACTTC; CDR3: CASSLLAGETQYF
V: TRBV7-2; D: .; size: .; length: 13; J: TRBJ2-2; DNA: TGTGCCAGCAACGCTTGGCCTCTTCCGGAGCTGTTTTTT; CDR3: CASNAWPLPELFF
V: TRBV30; D: .; size: .; length: 15; J: TRBJ1-3; DNA: TGTGCCTGGAGTGTACGAGGGGGAACAGGAAACACCATATATTTT; CDR3: CAWSVRGGTGNTIYF
V: TRBV30; D: TRBD2; size: .; length: 15; J: TRBJ2-3; DNA: TGTGCCTGGTCTACTAGCGGACTTAGCACAGATACGCAGTATTTT; CDR3: CAWSTSGLSTDTQYF
V: TRBV7-9; D: TRBD2; size: .; length: 19; J: TRBJ2-7; DNA: TGTGCCAGCAGCTCCCCCATAGGGACTAGCCGCAGAACACCCTACGAGCAGTACTTC; CDR3: CASSSPIGTSRRTPYEQYF
V: TRBV28; D: .; size: .; length: 15; J: TRBJ2-7; DNA: TGTGCCAGCAGTCCAGGACAGACTACCTCCTACGAGCAGTACTTC; CDR3: CASSPGQTTSYEQYF
V: TRBV6-5; D: TRBD2; size: .; length: 15; J: TRBJ2-1; DNA: TGTGCCAGCAACCACGGTCCAGCGGGACGAAATGAGCAGTTCTTC; CDR3: CASNHGPAGRNEQFF
V: TRBV12-3/TRBV12-4; D: .; size: .; length: 10; J: TRBJ2-2; DNA: TGTGCCAGCTCCGGGGGGGAGCTGTTTTTT; CDR3: CASSGGELFF
V: TRBV7-6; D: TRBD1; size: .; length: 16; J: TRBJ2-5; DNA: TGTGCCAGCAGACACAGGACAGGGCGGGATCCAAAGACCCAGTACTTC; CDR3: CASRHRTGRDPKTQYF
V: TRBV5-4; D: .; size: .; length: 12; J: TRBJ1-2; DNA: TGTGCCAGCAGCCCCTCAGGGGTCGGCTACACCTTC; CDR3: CASSPSGVGYTF
V: TRBV7-3; D: TRBD2; size: .; length: 14; J: TRBJ2-1; DNA: TGTGCCAGCAGCTTTAGCGGGATGGTAGGGGAGCAGTTCTTC; CDR3: CASSFSGMVGEQFF
V: TRBV18; D: TRBD1; size: .; length: 16; J: TRBJ2-2; DNA: TGTGCCAGCTCACCACCGTCGAGACAGGGGTCCGGGGAGCTGTTTTTT; CDR3: CASSPPSRQGSGELFF
V: TRBV28; D: TRBD2; size: once; length: 16; J: TRBJ2-1; DNA: TGTGCCAGCAGTGATAGCGGGATGGGATCCTACAATGAGCAGTTCTTC; CDR3: CASSDSGMGSYNEQFF
V: TRBV6-5; D: TRBD2; size: .; length: 15; J: TRBJ2-5; DNA: TGTGCCAGCAGTTACTCTGGGGGGGTGTGGGAGACCCAGTACTTC; CDR3: CASSYSGGVWETQYF
V: TRBV19; D: TRBD1; size: .; length: 17; J: TRBJ2-3; DNA: TGTGCCAGTACCGCCACCTTGGACAGGACATACACAGATACGCAGTATTTT; CDR3: CASTATLDRTYTDTQYF
V: TRBV27; D: .; size: few; length: 15; J: TRBJ2-7; DNA: TGTGCCAGCAGTTTACGCGTCAGCGGTACCTACGAGCAGTACTTC; CDR3: CASSLRVSGTYEQYF
V: TRBV15; D: TRBD1; size: .; length: 15; J: TRBJ1-1; DNA: TGTGCCACCAGCCTGCAGCGGGAGGGGGCAACTGAAGCTTTCTTT; CDR3: CATSLQREGATEAFF
V: TRBV5-1; D: .; size: .; length: 12; J: TRBJ2-5; DNA: TGCGCCAGCAGCGCTAATCAAGAGACCCAGTACTTC; CDR3: CASSANQETQYF
V: TRBV7-3; D: .; size: .; length: 16; J: TRBJ2-2; DNA: TGTGCCAGCAGCCCTCCGGGCCGAGAGGGCACCGGGGAGCTGTTTTTT; CDR3: CASSPPGREGTGELFF
V: TRBV14; D: TRBD1; size: .; length: 14; J: TRBJ2-7; DNA: TGTGCCAGCAGCCTCCGGGACAGACCCTACGAGCAGTACTTC; CDR3: CASSLRDRPYEQYF
V: TRBV7-9; D: TRBD1; size: .; length: 13; J: TRBJ2-7; DNA: TGTGCCACGAAAGGGACAGGACCCTGGGAGCAGTACTTC; CDR3: CATKGTGPWEQYF
V: TRBV11-2; D: .; size: .; length: 13; J: TRBJ2-1; DNA: TGTGCCAGCAGCCCGACCACTCAAACGGGGCAGTTCTTC; CDR3: CASSPTTQTGQFF
V: TRBV20-1; D: TRBD1; size: few; length: 14; J: TRBJ1-5; DNA: TGCAGTGCTATTGACAGGGATAGCAATCAGCCCCAGCATTTT; CDR3: CSAIDRDSNQPQHF
V: TRBV6-5; D: TRBD1; size: .; length: 15; J: TRBJ1-6; DNA: TGTGCCAGCAGTTACTCCGGGACAGGGGATTCACCCCTCCACTTT; CDR3: CASSYSGTGDSPLHF
V: TRBV25-1; D: TRBD2; size: once; length: 14; J: TRBJ2-5; DNA: TGTGCCAGTGGACTAGCGGGAGGGGCTGAGACCCAGTACTTC; CDR3: CASGLAGGAETQYF
V: TRBV5-4; D: .; size: .; length: 15; J: TRBJ1-6; DNA: TGTGCCAGCAGCTTGGAACTTTCAGGGAAATCACCCCTCCACTTT; CDR3: CASSLELSGKSPLHF
V: TRBV9; D: TRBD2; size: .; length: 16; J: TRBJ2-7; DNA: TGTGCCAGCAGCCCCGGGACTAGCGGGAGGTGGTACGAGCAGTACTTC; CDR3: CASSPGTSGRWYEQYF
V: TRBV6-5; D: TRBD1; size: .; length: 14; J: TRBJ2-7; DNA: TGTGCCAGCAGCCCAGGACAGGGTAGCTACGAGCAGTACTTC; CDR3: CASSPGQGSYEQYF
V: TRBV7-8; D: TRBD2; size: .; length: 15; J: TRBJ2-5; DNA: TGTGCCAGCAGCCCCCATGGCGGGAGTCTGGAGACCCAGTACTTC; CDR3: CASSPHGGSLETQYF
V: TRBV12-3/TRBV12-4; D: .; size: .; length: 13; J: TRBJ2-3; DNA: TGTGCCAGCAGTGCTTCCCGGGACTCTACGCAGTATTTT; CDR3: CASSASRDSTQYF
V: TRBV7-2; D: .; size: .; length: 14; J: TRBJ2-7; DNA: TGTGCCAGCAGCCCCTCTAGCGCCCCCTACGAGCAGTACTTC; CDR3: CASSPSSAPYEQYF
V: TRBV28; D: TRBD2; size: once; length: 19; J: TRBJ2-1; DNA: TGTGCCAGCATCCCCGGGGGCCTAGCGGGAGCCATAACAACCAATGAGCAGTTCTTC; CDR3: CASIPGGLAGAITTNEQFF
V: TRBV5-1; D: TRBD1; size: .; length: 15; J: TRBJ2-5; DNA: TGCGCCAGCAGGAACTGGGACAGACCTGAGGAGACCCAGTACTTC; CDR3: CASRNWDRPEETQYF
V: TRBV15; D: TRBD2; size: .; length: 15; J: TRBJ2-1; DNA: TGTGCCACCAGCAGGATAGCGGGCTCCTACAATGAGCAGTTCTTC; CDR3: CATSRIAGSYNEQFF
V: TRBV28; D: TRBD2; size: .; length: 12; J: TRBJ2-1; DNA: TGTGCCAGCCGGGGAGGGGACAATGAGCAGTTCTTC; CDR3: CASRGGDNEQFF
V: TRBV10-1; D: .; size: .; length: 15; J: TRBJ1-2; DNA: TGCGCCAGCAGTGAGTACGCGGCCAGTACGGAAGGCTACACCTTC; CDR3: CASSEYAASTEGYTF
V: TRBV2; D: .; size: .; length: 14; J: TRBJ1-2; DNA: TGTGCCAGCAGTGATGACAGGACTTCTTATGGCTACACCTTC; CDR3: CASSDDRTSYGYTF
V: TRBV29-1; D: TRBD2; size: .; length: 15; J: TRBJ2-3; DNA: TGCAGCGTCGACCTCTGGGGGAGGGGCACAAATACGCAGTATTTT; CDR3: CSVDLWGRGTNTQYF